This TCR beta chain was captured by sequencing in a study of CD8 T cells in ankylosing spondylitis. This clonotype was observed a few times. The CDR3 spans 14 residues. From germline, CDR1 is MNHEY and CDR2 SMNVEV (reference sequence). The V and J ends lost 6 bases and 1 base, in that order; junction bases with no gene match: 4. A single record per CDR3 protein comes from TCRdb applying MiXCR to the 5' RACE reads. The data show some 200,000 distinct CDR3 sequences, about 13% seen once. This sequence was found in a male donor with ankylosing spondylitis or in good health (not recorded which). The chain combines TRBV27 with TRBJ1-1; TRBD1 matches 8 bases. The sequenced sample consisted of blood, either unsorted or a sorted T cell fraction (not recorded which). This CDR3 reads CASRTTGENTEAFF. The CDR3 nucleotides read TGTGCCAGCAGAACGACAGGGGAGAACACTGAAGCTTTCTTT.